This T cell receptor beta chain was identified in a study of early stage breast cancer tumors (dated by TCRdb to the late 2010s). In the study overall: Of the roughly 17 invasive breast tumors, around twelve were found to be estrogen receptor-positive, progesterone receptor-positive and HER2-negative. The average read coverage per sample was around 9.1-fold. Across all samples, approximately 2,500,000 templates representing 1.2 million or so unique clonotypes were detected. Of the roughly twelve ER+/PR+/HER2- tumors, eight were classified as invasive ductal carcinomas and four as invasive lobular carcinomas.

Two independent genomic DNA replicates were amplified for each sample, with 0.5 ug used for blood and approximately 1.5 ug for tumor or normal breast. Following the manufacturer's instructions, the ImmunoSeq Intro kit was used to carry out TCRB sequencing on genomic DNA. The multiplex PCR ran for 30 to 35 cycles using proprietary primers and spike-in control sequences for absolute quantification. Single-end 150-bp reads were used to sequence an 87-bp fragment spanning the CDR3 and the flanking V and J genes. Each lane of an Illumina MiSeq using version 3.0 chemistry carried seven multiplexed samples, with two replicates per sample. As for the original processing: Raw data were processed by the vendor's proprietary pipeline, with both replicates merged into one result per sample. Productive rearrangements sharing the V-gene family, CDR3 amino acid sequence and J-gene segment were defined as clonotypes. To compute clonality, the normalized Shannon entropy (Pielou evenness) of TCRB abundances was subtracted from 1. To estimate T cell density, the total number of templates was divided by the number of input cells, which was inferred from the amount of DNA input. Total repertoire diversity and clonality were estimated with Recon using default parameters. Clonotypes with over 0.1% abundance in tumor and at least 32-fold higher abundance in tumor than in normal breast were defined as tumor-enriched. Entries here come from immuneACCESS through TCRdb and include only in-frame sequences with V and J called. Some clones fail to appear in such tables; in the studies checked, an unresolved V gene covers under half of the shortfall, and the cause of the remainder is unknown. That table gives V, J and clone size, and the DNA gave D and trimming. The sample table holds about 36,000 clones, of which less than 80% were seen once. Under 7% of the sample is taken by the ten largest.

The paper as a whole reports these results and caveats: Because the cohort was small, analysis by tumor subtype was not possible. Compared with adjacent normal breast tissue, tumors had higher clonality and roughly 2.5-fold greater T cell density. Enriched TCRB sequences shared across patients were mostly commonly generated sequences, unlikely to play an important role in the tumor microenvironment. Chain pairing and functional markers such as CD4, CD8 and FOXP3 were not captured by bulk genomic DNA sequencing of unsorted cells. Repertoires from blood and normal breast were more alike than repertoires from blood and tumor, and in about 90% of the 16 patients, comparing each tissue with blood separated tumor from normal.

Comments on this clone: Its antigen is unknown. No clone much larger than this one lies a single base away; base qualities are absent.

Trimming accounts for 10 bases at V and 7 bases at J, while the number of junction bases matched to no gene is 14. CDR1 and CDR2, per the germline V gene, are KGHSH and LQKENI. Inclusive of the bounding cysteine and phenylalanine, the CDR3 is 14 residues long. The read is trimmed to its CDR3 DNA, 42 bases read in frame from base 1. The study profiled bulk TCR beta-chain repertoires in matched peripheral blood, tumor and adjacent normal breast tissue taken from more than 15 patients with early-stage breast cancer. Before surgery, whole blood (about 5-10 mL) was collected into EDTA tubes and processed within 2 hours. Ficoll-Paque centrifugation in SepMate-50 tubes was used to isolate peripheral blood mononuclear cells. For storage in liquid nitrogen, PBMCs were cryopreserved as aliquots of roughly 1.8 to 4.5 million cells in approximately 90% FBS with 10% DMSO. The Qiagen AllPrep DNA/RNA Mini kit was used to extract genomic DNA.

Sequencing was carried out using blood. The receptor was derived from a person aged 55-75 years with breast cancer. The sequence is built from TRBV18 and TRBJ1-2; 8 central bases correspond to TRBD1. The nucleotides read TGTGCCACCACCCCGGGACAGGCCGTATCTGGCTACACCTTC. This gives the protein CATTPGQAVSGYTF.